Listed here are 20 T cell receptor beta chains from one sample, sequenced in a study of blood T cell repertoires in COVID-19. Profiling relied on immunoSEQ multiplex PCR, and the TCRdb table lists in-frame clones only, not all of them. The sample holds 90,000 to 100,000 clones, 86% seen once. The sequencing input was peripheral blood. Receptor source: a man aged 80 or over with acute or convalescent COVID-19.

The table lists this clone with a count of one. The chain combines TRBV28 with TRBJ1-5; no reliable D call. The CDR3 has 13 amino acids. Germline loops: CDR1 MDHEN, CDR2 SYDVKM. Trimming left V 8 bases short and J 6 bases short, with 14 bases between. The CDR3 DNA follows: TGTGCCAGCGGGTCCGGGAGAGGTCAGCCCCAGCATTTT. This codes for CASGSGRGQPQHF.

The J gene is TRBJ2-2, the V gene TRBV5-6, with 15 bases matching TRBD2. There are 17 residues in the CDR3. V dropped 4 bases and J dropped 5; count of bases not matched to a gene: 6. CDR1 and CDR2 (germline): SGHDT, YYEEEE. CDR3 DNA sequence: TGTGCCAGCAGCCTAGGACTAGCGGGAGGGAAAACCGGGGAGCTGTTTTTT. Translated: CASSLGLAGGKTGELFF.

The V call is TRBV10-2, the J call TRBJ2-5, with 7 bases matching TRBD1. In germline, CDR1 is WSHSY, CDR2 SAAADI. J lost 3 bases, V lost 6 bases, and 7 bases had no gene match. There are 14 residues in the CDR3. The CDR3 loop reads CASRELTGKETQYF. The CDR3 DNA is TGCGCCAGCAGAGAACTGACAGGGAAAGAGACCCAGTACTTC.

The J gene is TRBJ2-1, the V gene TRBV7-6; TRBD1 might be the D (6 bases). The CDR3 totals 13 residues. Germline CDR1 is SGHVS and CDR2 is FNYEAQ. The germline V and J ends were trimmed by 3 bases and 7 bases, with 10 bases remaining between them. For the CDR3, the DNA is TGTGCCAGCAGCTTCCCAGGGGCGAATGAGCAGTTCTTC. This encodes CASSFPGANEQFF.

This clone was seen only a few times. V and J are TRBV18 and TRBJ2-7, with 9 bases that match TRBD1. J gave up 0 bases and V 3 bases, and 3 bases lay outside the gene matches. Germline loops: CDR1 KGHSH, CDR2 LQKENI. CDR3 length equals 15 residues. CDR3 in amino acids: CASSPDRGSSYEQYF. CDR3 nucleotide sequence: TGTGCCAGCTCACCGGACAGGGGATCCTCCTACGAGCAGTACTTC.

V and J are TRBV7-6 and TRBJ2-7, with 10 bases that match TRBD2. Germline trimming cut 0 bases from V and 6 bases from J; bases unmatched to any gene: 17. This CDR3 has 19 amino acids. Per the germline V gene, CDR1 is SGHVS and CDR2 is FNYEAQ. The CDR3 DNA follows: TGTGCCAGCAGCTTAGCGAACCCAGCGGGAGGGCTCACCCCCGGCGAGCAGTACTTC. Translation: CASSLANPAGGLTPGEQYF.

The CDR3 region is CASSLDTGGQETQYF. DNA of the CDR3: TGTGCCAGCAGCTTAGATACAGGGGGCCAAGAGACCCAGTACTTC. The V call is TRBV7-2, the J call TRBJ2-5, with 8 bases that match TRBD1. Trimming at V came to 1 base and at J to 1 base, leaving 2 bases not matched to a gene. Looked up from germline, CDR1 is SGHTA and CDR2 is FQGNSA. The CDR3 has 15 amino acids.

This chain connects TRBV6-6 to TRBJ1-3; no clear D. The germline V gene has CDR1 MNHNY and CDR2 SVGAGI (reference sequence). Trimming left V 0 bases short and J 2 bases short, with 11 bases between. This CDR3 comprises 16 residues. The CDR3 sequence is CASSYSSSSTGNTIYF. CDR3 sequence (DNA): TGTGCCAGCAGTTACTCGAGTAGCAGTACTGGAAACACCATATATTTT.

V and J are TRBV2 and TRBJ2-1, with D possibly matching TRBD2 (5 bases). The length of the CDR3 is 12 residues. Trimming left V 7 bases short and J 15 bases short, with 19 bases between. Looked up from germline, CDR1 is SNHLY and CDR2 is FYNNEI. CDR3 region: CASTVRRFGLFF. DNA of the CDR3: TGTGCCAGCACGGTCAGGAGGTTCGGTCTGTTCTTC.

This clone was observed once. The chain joins TRBV6-5 to TRBJ1-2; no clear D. V lost 6 bases, J lost 0 bases, and 11 bases lay in between. There are 14 residues in the CDR3. Germline values: CDR1 MNHEY, CDR2 SVGAGI. The CDR3, as DNA: TGTGCCAGCAGCGAGAAATTAGCTAACTATGGCTACACCTTC. Its protein is CASSEKLANYGYTF.

This clone was recorded once. The V gene is TRBV3-1 (or the pseudogene TRBV3-2), the J gene TRBJ1-2; the match to TRBD1 covers 8 bases. J lost 4 bases, V lost 1 base, and 2 bases had no gene match. Germline-derived CDR1 and CDR2 are LGHDT and YNNKEL (reference sequence). This CDR3 is 14 amino acids long. The CDR3 loop is CASSQGQGTYGYTF. The CDR3 DNA follows: TGTGCCAGCAGCCAAGGACAGGGGACCTATGGCTACACCTTC.

The chain links TRBV10-3 to TRBJ1-2; D unresolved. Germline CDR1 is ENHRY and CDR2 is SYGVKD. V was pared by 2 bases and J by 5 bases, with 3 bases between. The CDR3 covers 11 residues. The CDR3 nucleotides read TGTGCCATCAGTGAGCTTTATGGCTACACCTTC. Its translation: CAISELYGYTF.

The chain has TRBV19 and TRBJ1-4; D remains ambiguous. The CDR3 loop spans 15 amino acids. Trimming stripped 5 bases from V and 7 bases from J, with 17 bases between. The germline V gene encodes CDR1 LNHDA and CDR2 SQIVND (reference sequence). CDR3 region: CASSPAARAGEKLFF. CDR3 sequence (DNA): TGTGCCAGTAGTCCCGCCGCCCGAGCGGGTGAAAAACTGTTTTTT.

The chain recombines TRBV5-5 with TRBJ2-3, with 9 bases fitting TRBD2. In germline, CDR1 is SGHKS, CDR2 YYEKEE (reference sequence). The length of the CDR3 is 16 residues. V was pared by 6 bases and J by 2 bases, with 10 bases of the junction left unmatched. The CDR3 DNA sequence: TGTGCCAGCACCTTTCTCCTAGCGGGGACCACAGATACGCAGTATTTT. Translated, it gives CASTFLLAGTTDTQYF.

The chain joins TRBV7-2 to TRBJ1-2; the D gene is possibly TRBD1 (6 bases). The germline CDR1 and CDR2 sequences are SGHTA and FQGNSA. Trimming took off 4 bases at V and 6 bases at J, with 15 bases between the two ends. CDR3 length: 14 amino acids. The DNA of the CDR3 is TGTGCCAGCAGCTCCCCGGGGGGGCTGGATGGCTACACCTTC. The encoded protein is CASSSPGGLDGYTF.

The gene calls are TRBV5-1 and TRBJ2-3; the D gene is possibly TRBD1 (6 bases). The germline gives CDR1 SGHRS, CDR2 YFSETQ. With 4 bases removed from V and 2 bases from J, the gap between germline ends came to 14 bases. This CDR3 has 15 amino acids. CDR3 amino acids: CASSPSGQSTDTQYF. The CDR3 DNA is TGCGCCAGCAGCCCATCCGGACAGTCCACAGATACGCAGTATTTT.

This clone was seen only once. V and J are TRBV7-2 and TRBJ2-1; D remains ambiguous. Germline V gene lookup returns CDR1 SGHTA and CDR2 FQGNSA. This CDR3 comprises 14 residues. Trimming stripped 3 bases from V and 3 bases from J, with 9 bases between. The CDR3 bases are TGTGCCAGCAGCTTCGAACTGAACTACAATGAGCAGTTCTTC. This sequence encodes CASSFELNYNEQFF.

This chain links TRBV6-2 or TRBV6-3 with TRBJ2-2; 7 bases agree with TRBD2. V was clipped by 6 bases and J by 1 base; unmatched bases: 5. The CDR3 is made up of 15 amino acids. From germline, CDR1 is MNHEY and CDR2 SVGEGT. The CDR3 region is CASSQTSLNTGELFF. The CDR3 region has the DNA TGTGCCAGCAGCCAGACTAGCCTGAACACCGGGGAGCTGTTTTTT.

The chain has TRBV9 and TRBJ2-1; 7 bases are a match to TRBD2. Germline CDR1 is SGDLS and CDR2 is YYNGEE. The CDR3 totals 15 residues. With V trimmed by 3 bases and J by 9 bases, 12 bases remained unmatched. The CDR3 spells CASSAASGSGSEQFF. The CDR3 region has the DNA TGTGCCAGCAGCGCCGCTAGCGGTTCAGGGTCTGAGCAGTTCTTC.

A single count supports this clone. V gene TRBV4-2 combines with J gene TRBJ2-5; 10 nucleotides agree with TRBD1. V lost 4 bases and J lost 5; bases outside the gene matches: 7. The CDR3 runs 15 residues. CDR1 is LGHNA, CDR2 YNFKEQ, per germline. CDR3 protein: CASSPQDRGGETQYF. CDR3 bases: TGTGCCAGCAGCCCTCAGGACAGGGGGGGCGAGACCCAGTACTTC.